Listed here is a single T cell receptor (beta chain). The antigen remains undetermined. The CDR3 has 16 residues. The germline gives CDR1 MNHEY, CDR2 SVGAGI. The germline V and J ends were trimmed by 0 bases and 0 bases, with 9 bases remaining between them. TCRdb's copy holds only in-frame clones and misses some; the assay was immunoSEQ multiplex PCR. Among approximately 35,000 clones, around nine tenths were seen once, and the ten largest hold over 0.05%. Memory T cells were CD45RO+, naive were CD45RA+, sorted by FACS. This sample is part of a study of regulatory dendritic cells for organ transplantation. Study-wide results and caveats: The most alloreactive TCR clonotypes were found in resting memory CD8+ cells.

The chain uses TRBV6-5 and TRBJ1-3; D uncertain. The sequence was obtained from a human donor in good health. The sample consisted of naive CD4+ T cells from blood. Described subset: CD45RA+ naive T cells. The DNA for the CDR3 is TGTGCCAGCAGTTACTCTTTCCATACCTCTGGAAACACCATATATTTT. Amino acid sequence: CASSYSFHTSGNTIYF.